The clone carrying this T cell receptor (beta chain) was detected once. The antigen is not known. These data come from a study of blood T cells in healthy people across ages. Ranging in age from about 6 to 95, the donors were healthy Caucasian individuals from Russia. Each individual donor underwent a draw of roughly 10 milliliters of peripheral blood. Extractions gave at least 5.5 micrograms of total RNA per sample. For the second PCR, which ran for roughly 6 to 12 cycles, a sample-barcoded 5' primer and a J-beta primer mix were used. One entry per CDR3 protein, called by TCRdb with MiXCR from the 5' RACE reads. The repertoire holds a few hundred thousand distinct CDR3 sequences, with less than 30% as singletons. Regarding the study as a whole: Greater diversity and more naive CD4+ cells were seen in long-lived donors than in aged donors.

Germline loops: CDR1 DFQATT, CDR2 SNEGSKA (reference sequence). With 6 bases removed from V and 7 bases from J, the gap between germline ends came to 10 bases. This CDR3 is built from 11 residues. The rearrangement joins TRBV20-1 to TRBJ2-1; D is ambiguous. The source material was blood. This clonotype was obtained from a woman in her sixties or seventies in good health. CDR3 sequence: CSAVPTNEQFF. Written as DNA, the CDR3 is TGCAGTGCCGTCCCTACGAATGAGCAGTTCTTC.